The 2 T cell receptor beta chains in this list originate from one sample, sequenced in a study of blood T cell repertoires in COVID-19. Measured with immunoSEQ multiplex PCR; TCRdb has only the in-frame clones, and not every one. The data show about 200,000 clones, roughly nine tenths seen once. Sequenced material: peripheral blood. These receptors originate from a woman between 65 and 79 years old with acute or convalescent COVID-19.

In nucleotides, the CDR3 is TGTGCCAGCTCATACGGGACATCCAATCAGCCCCAGCATTTT. This sequence encodes CASSYGTSNQPQHF. The chain links TRBV18 to TRBJ1-5; D may be TRBD1 (6 bases). Trimming removed 5 bases from V and 3 bases from J, with 11 bases in between. The CDR3 is 14 residues long. The V gene's germline CDR1 is KGHSH and CDR2 LQKENI. Complete variable domain (other parts from reference TRBV18 and TRBJ1-5): NAGVMQNPRHLVRRRGQEARLRCSPMKGHSHVYWYRQLPEEGLKFMVYLQKENIIDESGMPKERFSAEFPKEGPSILRIQQVVRGDSAAYFCASSYGTSNQPQHFGDGTRLSIL.

The genes are TRBV20-1 and TRBJ2-5, with a possible D match to TRBD1 (5 bases). CDR1 and CDR2 (germline): DFQATT, SNEGSKA (reference sequence). V was clipped by 3 bases and J by 4 bases, with 15 bases between them. The CDR3 runs to 14 residues. DNA for the CDR3: TGCAGTGCTAGTTTGGACCTCAGGGCAGAGACCCAGTACTTC. It encodes CSASLDLRAETQYF.